Following are 7 T cell receptor beta chains from one sample sequenced in a study of blood T cell repertoires in COVID-19. TCRdb's table, derived via immunoSEQ multiplex PCR, lists solely in-frame clones and lacks some. This sample carries about 90,000 clones, about 90% of them seen once, and the ten largest clones take about 1.7%. The sequenced sample consisted of peripheral blood. These receptors all stem from a human donor with active COVID-19. The donor label of this sample is uncertain.

V gene TRBV28 combines with J gene TRBJ1-5, with 12 bases fitting TRBD1. CDR1 and CDR2 from the germline V gene are MDHEN and SYDVKM. The V segment lost 6 bases and the J segment 2 bases; nucleotides outside the gene matches: 11. The CDR3 is made up of 18 amino acids. CDR3 sequence reads: CASRQPGQGALGNQPQHF. In nucleotides, the CDR3 is TGTGCCAGCAGACAACCGGGACAGGGGGCTTTAGGCAATCAGCCCCAGCATTTT. Full variable domain (remainder filled in from reference TRBV28 and TRBJ1-5): DVKVTQSSRYLVKRTGEKVFLECVQDMDHENMFWYRQDPGLGLRLIYFSYDVKMKEKGDIPEGYSVSREKKERFSLILESASTNQTSMYLCASRQPGQGALGNQPQHFGDGTRLSIL.

The J gene is TRBJ2-3, the V gene TRBV24-1; the match to TRBD1 covers 10 bases. The CDR3 contains 16 residues. J gave up 5 bases and V 4 bases, and 8 bases lay outside the gene matches. CDR1 and CDR2 (germline): KGHDR, SFDVKD. CDR3 in amino acids: CATSDYRDRGRDTQYF. The CDR3 DNA sequence: TGTGCCACCAGTGACTACCGGGACAGGGGAAGAGATACGCAGTATTTT.

The V call is TRBV19, the J call TRBJ2-1; maybe TRBD2 (5 bases). The V end lost 7 bases, the J end lost 0 bases, and 13 bases lay between the germline ends. This CDR3 region has 15 residues. Germline CDR1 and CDR2: LNHDA and SQIVND (reference sequence). CDR3 sequence: CASNLVGSSYNEQFF. The CDR3 region has the DNA TGTGCCAGTAATTTAGTGGGGAGCTCCTACAATGAGCAGTTCTTC.

V usage is TRBV4-3 and J usage is TRBJ1-4; D remains unclear. Germline CDR1 is LGHNA and CDR2 is YSLEER. The ends were cut back, 2 bases at V and 4 bases at J, with 17 bases in the middle. This CDR3 contains 17 residues. The CDR3, as DNA: TGCGCCAGCAGCCAAACCCGCTCGGTTAGTCTTAATGAAAAACTGTTTTTT. It is translated as CASSQTRSVSLNEKLFF.

The chain employs TRBV28 and TRBJ2-2, with 9 bases that match TRBD1. Trimming at V came to 3 bases and at J to 0 bases, leaving 11 bases not matched to a gene. In germline, CDR1 is MDHEN, CDR2 SYDVKM. The CDR3 is 19 amino acids. CDR3 nucleotide sequence: TGTGCCAGCAGTTTTCCGGGACAGGGCGTTTATGCGAACACCGGGGAGCTGTTTTTT. Translation gives CASSFPGQGVYANTGELFF.

This chain connects TRBV28 to TRBJ2-3; 10 bases map to TRBD2. The CDR3 consists of 16 residues. CDR1 is MDHEN, CDR2 SYDVKM, per germline. J gave up 5 bases and V 3 bases, and 8 bases lay outside the gene matches. The CDR3 reads CASSLLSGGELDTQYF. The DNA for the CDR3 is TGTGCCAGCAGTTTGCTGAGCGGGGGGGAGCTAGATACGCAGTATTTT.

The genes are TRBV10-1 and TRBJ2-1; a weak D match, TRBD2 (5 bases). V lost 3 bases and J 16 bases, leaving 19 bases between the germline ends. The CDR3 covers 13 residues. Germline V gene sequence: CDR1 WNHNN, CDR2 SYGVQD (reference sequence). The CDR3: CASSDSSSGPEFF. DNA for the CDR3: TGCGCCAGCAGTGATTCGTCGAGCGGCCCGGAATTCTTC.